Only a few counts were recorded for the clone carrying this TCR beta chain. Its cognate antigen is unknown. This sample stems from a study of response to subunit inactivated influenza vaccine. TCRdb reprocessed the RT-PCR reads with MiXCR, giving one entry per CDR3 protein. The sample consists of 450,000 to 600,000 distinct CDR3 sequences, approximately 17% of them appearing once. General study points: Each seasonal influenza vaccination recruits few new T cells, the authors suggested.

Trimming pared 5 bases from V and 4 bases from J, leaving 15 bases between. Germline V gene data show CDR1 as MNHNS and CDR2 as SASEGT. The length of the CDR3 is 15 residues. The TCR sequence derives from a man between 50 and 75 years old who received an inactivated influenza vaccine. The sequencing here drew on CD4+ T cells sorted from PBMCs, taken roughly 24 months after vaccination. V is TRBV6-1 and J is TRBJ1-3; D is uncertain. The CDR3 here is CASSPGWAGGNTIYF. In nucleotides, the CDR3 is TGTGCCAGCAGTCCAGGATGGGCTGGGGGAAACACCATATATTTT.